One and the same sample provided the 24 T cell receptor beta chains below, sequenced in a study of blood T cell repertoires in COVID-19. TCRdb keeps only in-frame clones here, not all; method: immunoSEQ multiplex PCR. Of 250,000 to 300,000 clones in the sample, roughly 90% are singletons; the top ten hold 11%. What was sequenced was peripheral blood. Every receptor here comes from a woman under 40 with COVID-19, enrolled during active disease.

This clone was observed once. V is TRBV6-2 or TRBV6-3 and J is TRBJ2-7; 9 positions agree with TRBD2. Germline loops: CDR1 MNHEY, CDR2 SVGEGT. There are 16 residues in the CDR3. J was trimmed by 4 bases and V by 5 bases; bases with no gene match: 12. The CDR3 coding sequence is TGTGCCAGCAGTGGCAGGTGGGGAACTAGCGGGTACGAGCAGTACTTC. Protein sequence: CASSGRWGTSGYEQYF.

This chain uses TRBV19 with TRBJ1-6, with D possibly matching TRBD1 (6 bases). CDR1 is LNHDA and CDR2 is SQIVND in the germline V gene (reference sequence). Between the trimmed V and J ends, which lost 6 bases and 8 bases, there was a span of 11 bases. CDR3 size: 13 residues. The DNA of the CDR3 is TGTGCCAGTAGGAACAGGGTAGATTCACCCCTCCACTTT. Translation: CASRNRVDSPLHF. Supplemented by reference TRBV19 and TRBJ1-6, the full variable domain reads DGGITQSPKYLFRKEGQNVTLSCEQNLNHDAMYWYRQDPGQGLRLIYYSQIVNDFQKGDIAEGYSVSREKKESFPLTVTSAQKNPTAFYLCASRNRVDSPLHFGNGTRLTVT.

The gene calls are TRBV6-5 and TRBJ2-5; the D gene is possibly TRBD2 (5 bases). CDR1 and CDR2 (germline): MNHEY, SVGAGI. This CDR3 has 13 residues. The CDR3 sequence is CALKGGVAETQYF. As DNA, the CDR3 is TGTGCGCTAAAAGGAGGAGTCGCAGAGACCCAGTACTTC.

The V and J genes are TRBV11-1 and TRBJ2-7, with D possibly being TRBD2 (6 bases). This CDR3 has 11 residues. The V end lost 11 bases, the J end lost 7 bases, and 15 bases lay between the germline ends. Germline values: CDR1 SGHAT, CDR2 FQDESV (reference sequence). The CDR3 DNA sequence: TGTGCCGTCAGGAGGGCGGGGGAGCAGTACTTC. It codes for CAVRRAGEQYF.

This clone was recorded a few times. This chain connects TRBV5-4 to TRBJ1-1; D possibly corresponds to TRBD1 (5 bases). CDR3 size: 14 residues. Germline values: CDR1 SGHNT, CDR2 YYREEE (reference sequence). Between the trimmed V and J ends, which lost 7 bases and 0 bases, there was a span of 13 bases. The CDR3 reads CASHGQGMNTEAFF. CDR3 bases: TGTGCCAGCCACGGGCAGGGCATGAACACTGAAGCTTTCTTT.

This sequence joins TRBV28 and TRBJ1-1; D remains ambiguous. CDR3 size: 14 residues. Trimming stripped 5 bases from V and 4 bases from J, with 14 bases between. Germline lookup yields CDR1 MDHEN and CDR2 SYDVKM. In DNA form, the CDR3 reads TGTGCCAGCAGTCCAGACCCACGGGGCACTGAAGCTTTCTTT. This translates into CASSPDPRGTEAFF. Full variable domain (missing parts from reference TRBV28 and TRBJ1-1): DVKVTQSSRYLVKRTGEKVFLECVQDMDHENMFWYRQDPGLGLRLIYFSYDVKMKEKGDIPEGYSVSREKKERFSLILESASTNQTSMYLCASSPDPRGTEAFFGQGTRLTVV.

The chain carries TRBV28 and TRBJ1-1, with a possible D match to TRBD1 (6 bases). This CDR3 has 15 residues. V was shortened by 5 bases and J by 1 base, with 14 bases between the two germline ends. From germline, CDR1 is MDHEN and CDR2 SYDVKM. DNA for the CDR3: TGTGCCAGCAGTCGGTACAGGGAAAGGAACACTGAAGCTTTCTTT. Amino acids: CASSRYRERNTEAFF.

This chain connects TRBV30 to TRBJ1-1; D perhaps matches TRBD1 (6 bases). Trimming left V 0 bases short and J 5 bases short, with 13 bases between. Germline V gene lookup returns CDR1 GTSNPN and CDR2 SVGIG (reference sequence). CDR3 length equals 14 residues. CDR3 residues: CAWSVQGGKTEAFF. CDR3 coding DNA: TGTGCCTGGAGTGTACAGGGAGGGAAGACTGAAGCTTTCTTT.

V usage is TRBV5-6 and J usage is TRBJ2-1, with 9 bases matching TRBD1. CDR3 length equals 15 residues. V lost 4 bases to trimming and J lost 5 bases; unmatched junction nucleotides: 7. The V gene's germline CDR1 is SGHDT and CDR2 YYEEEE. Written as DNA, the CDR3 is TGTGCCAGCAGCACCGACAGGGGGAGTAACAATGAGCAGTTCTTC. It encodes CASSTDRGSNNEQFF.

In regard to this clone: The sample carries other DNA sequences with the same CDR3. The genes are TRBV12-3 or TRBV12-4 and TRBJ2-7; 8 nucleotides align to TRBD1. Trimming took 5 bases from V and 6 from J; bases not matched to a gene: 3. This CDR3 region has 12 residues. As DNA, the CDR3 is TGTGCCAGCAGTAGTGGACAGGGCGAGCAGTACTTC. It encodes CASSSGQGEQYF.

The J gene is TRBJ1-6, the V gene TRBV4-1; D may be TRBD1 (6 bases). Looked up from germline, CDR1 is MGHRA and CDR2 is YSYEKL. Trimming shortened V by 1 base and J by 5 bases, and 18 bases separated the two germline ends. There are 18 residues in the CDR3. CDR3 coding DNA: TGCGCCAGCAGCCAAGCCGATTTCTGGGACACCAATAATTCACCCCTCCACTTT. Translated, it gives CASSQADFWDTNNSPLHF.

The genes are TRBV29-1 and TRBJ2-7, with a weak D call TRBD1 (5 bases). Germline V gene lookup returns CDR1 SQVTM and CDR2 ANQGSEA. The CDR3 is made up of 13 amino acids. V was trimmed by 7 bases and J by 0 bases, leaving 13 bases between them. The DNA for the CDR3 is TGCAGCGGGGTCGGACATAGCTCCTACGAGCAGTACTTC. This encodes CSGVGHSSYEQYF.

The CDR3 sequence: CASSRAGGFADTQYF. The CDR3 DNA is TGCGCCAGCAGCAGGGCAGGGGGCTTTGCAGATACGCAGTATTTT. The chain employs TRBV4-1 and TRBJ2-3; 8 nucleotides agree with TRBD1. Per germline, CDR1 MGHRA and CDR2 YSYEKL. V dropped 5 bases and J dropped 4; count of bases not matched to a gene: 8. The CDR3 totals 15 residues.

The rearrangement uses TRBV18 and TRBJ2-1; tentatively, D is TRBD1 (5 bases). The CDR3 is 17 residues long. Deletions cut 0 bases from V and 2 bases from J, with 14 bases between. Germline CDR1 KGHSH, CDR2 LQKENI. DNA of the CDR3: TGTGCCAGCTCACCACCGAGTGGGGCCAGGGCCTACAATGAGCAGTTCTTC. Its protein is CASSPPSGARAYNEQFF. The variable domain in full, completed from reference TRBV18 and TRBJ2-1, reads NAGVMQNPRHLVRRRGQEARLRCSPMKGHSHVYWYRQLPEEGLKFMVYLQKENIIDESGMPKERFSAEFPKEGPSILRIQQVVRGDSAAYFCASSPPSGARAYNEQFFGPGTRLTVL.

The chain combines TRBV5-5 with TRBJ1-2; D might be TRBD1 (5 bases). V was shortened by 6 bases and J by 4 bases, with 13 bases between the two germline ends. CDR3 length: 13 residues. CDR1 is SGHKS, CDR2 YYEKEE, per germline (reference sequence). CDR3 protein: CASTNNQGYGYTF. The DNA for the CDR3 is TGTGCCAGCACCAATAACCAGGGCTATGGCTACACCTTC. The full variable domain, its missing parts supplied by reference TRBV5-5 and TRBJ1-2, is DAGVTQSPTHLIKTRGQQVTLRCSPISGHKSVSWYQQVLGQGPQFIFQYYEKEERGRGNFPDRFSARQFPNYSSELNVNALLLGDSALYLCASTNNQGYGYTFGSGTRLTVV.

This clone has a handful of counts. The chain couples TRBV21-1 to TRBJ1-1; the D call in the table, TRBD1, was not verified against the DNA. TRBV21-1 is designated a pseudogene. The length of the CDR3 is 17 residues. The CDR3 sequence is CASSPRDRGFLNTEAFF. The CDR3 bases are TGTGCCAGCAGCCCCCGGGACAGGGGGTTCCTGAACACTGAAGCTTTCTTT.

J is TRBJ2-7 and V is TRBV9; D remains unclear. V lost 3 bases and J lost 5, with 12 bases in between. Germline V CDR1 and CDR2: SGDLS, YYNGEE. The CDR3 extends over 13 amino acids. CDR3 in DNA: TGTGCCAGCAGCGGGCGAGCAGGCGACGAGCAGTACTTC. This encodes CASSGRAGDEQYF.

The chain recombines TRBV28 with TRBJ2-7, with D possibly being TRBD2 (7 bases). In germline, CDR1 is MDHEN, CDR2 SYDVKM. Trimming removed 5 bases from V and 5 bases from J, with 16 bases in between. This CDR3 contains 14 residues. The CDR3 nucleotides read TGTGCCAGCAGTCCTCGGGGAGGGGGGAACGAGCAGTACTTC. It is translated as CASSPRGGGNEQYF.

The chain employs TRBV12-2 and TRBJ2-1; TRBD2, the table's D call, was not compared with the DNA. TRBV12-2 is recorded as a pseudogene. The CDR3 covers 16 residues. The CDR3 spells CASRCALAPRGNEQFF. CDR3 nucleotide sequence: TGTGCAAGTCGCTGTGCACTAGCCCCTAGGGGCAATGAGCAGTTCTTC.

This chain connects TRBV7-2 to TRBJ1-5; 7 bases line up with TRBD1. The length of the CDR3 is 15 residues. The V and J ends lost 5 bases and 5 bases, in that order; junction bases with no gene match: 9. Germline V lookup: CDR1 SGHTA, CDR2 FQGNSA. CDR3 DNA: TGTGCCAGCAGCATAGGGACAGCCAAGCATCAGCCCCAGCATTTT. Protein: CASSIGTAKHQPQHF. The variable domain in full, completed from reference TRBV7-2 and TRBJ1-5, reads GAGVSQSPSNKVTEKGKDVELRCDPISGHTALYWYRQSLGQGLEFLIYFQGNSAPDKSGLPSDRFSAERTGGSVSTLTIQRTQQEDSAVYLCASSIGTAKHQPQHFGDGTRLSIL.

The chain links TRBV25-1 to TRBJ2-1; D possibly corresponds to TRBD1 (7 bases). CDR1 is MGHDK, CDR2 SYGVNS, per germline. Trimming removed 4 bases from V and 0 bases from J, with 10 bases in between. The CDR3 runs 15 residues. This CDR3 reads CASSAGDSSYNEQFF. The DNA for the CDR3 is TGTGCCAGCAGTGCGGGGGACAGCTCCTACAATGAGCAGTTCTTC.

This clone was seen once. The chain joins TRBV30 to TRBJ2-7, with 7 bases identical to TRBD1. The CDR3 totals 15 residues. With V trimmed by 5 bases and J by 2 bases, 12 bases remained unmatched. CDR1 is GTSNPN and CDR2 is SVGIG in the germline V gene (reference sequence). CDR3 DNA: TGTGCCTGGCACAACCCGGACAGGCGTCCCTACGAGCAGTACTTC. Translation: CAWHNPDRRPYEQYF.

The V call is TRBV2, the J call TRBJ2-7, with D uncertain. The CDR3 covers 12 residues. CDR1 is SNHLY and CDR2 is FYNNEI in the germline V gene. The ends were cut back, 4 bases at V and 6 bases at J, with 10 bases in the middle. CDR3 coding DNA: TGTGCCAGCAGTGGAGAATTTGGCGAGCAGTACTTC. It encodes CASSGEFGEQYF.

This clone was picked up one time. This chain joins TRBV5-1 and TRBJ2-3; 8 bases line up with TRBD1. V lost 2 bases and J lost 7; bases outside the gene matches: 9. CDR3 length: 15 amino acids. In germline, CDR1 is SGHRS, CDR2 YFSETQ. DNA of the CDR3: TGCGCCAGCAGCTTAACCGGACAGGGACAAAATACGCAGTATTTT. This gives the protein CASSLTGQGQNTQYF.